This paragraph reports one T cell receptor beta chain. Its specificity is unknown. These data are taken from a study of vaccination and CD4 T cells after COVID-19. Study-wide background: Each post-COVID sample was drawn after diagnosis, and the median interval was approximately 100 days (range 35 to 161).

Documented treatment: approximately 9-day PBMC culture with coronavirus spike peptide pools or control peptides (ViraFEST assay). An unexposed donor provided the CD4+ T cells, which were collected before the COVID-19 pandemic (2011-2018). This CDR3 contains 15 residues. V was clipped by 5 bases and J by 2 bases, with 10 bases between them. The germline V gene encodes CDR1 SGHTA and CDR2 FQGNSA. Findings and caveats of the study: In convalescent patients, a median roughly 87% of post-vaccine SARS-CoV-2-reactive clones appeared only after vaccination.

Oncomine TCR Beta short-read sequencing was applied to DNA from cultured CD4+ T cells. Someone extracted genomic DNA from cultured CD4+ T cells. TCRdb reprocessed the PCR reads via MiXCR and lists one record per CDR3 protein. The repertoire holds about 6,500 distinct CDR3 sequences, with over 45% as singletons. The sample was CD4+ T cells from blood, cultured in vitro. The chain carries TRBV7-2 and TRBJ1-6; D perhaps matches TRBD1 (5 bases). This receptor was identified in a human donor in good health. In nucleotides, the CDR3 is TGTGCCAGCAGCAATGGGGGGGCCTATAATTCACCCCTCCACTTT. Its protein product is CASSNGGAYNSPLHF.